A single TCR beta chain is shown here with its context. The CDR3 has 13 residues. The ends were cut back, 7 bases at V and 2 bases at J, with 13 bases in the middle. Germline assignment: CDR1 SQVTM and CDR2 ANQGSEA. Original processing methods: Reference gene primers were amplified, and this amplification served to estimate nucleated cell counts. The protocol was immunoSEQ multiplex PCR, while the TCRdb copy is restricted to in-frame clones and leaves out a portion. V and J calls and clone size are given by that table; D and trimming were obtained from the DNA. The data show roughly 300,000 clones, with over 75% seen just once and more than 7.5% held by the top ten. The record originates from a study of blood T cell repertoires in COVID-19. About the study: Samples taken during acute and convalescent COVID-19 were collected in the United States, Italy and Spain. The analysed material was cDNA or gDNA that came from T cells, B-cell-depleted T cells, or PBMCs.

The rearrangement joins TRBV29-1 to TRBJ2-3, with D perhaps given as TRBD1 or TRBD2 (5 bases each). This TCR came from a man aged 18 to 30 with active or convalescent COVID-19. The source material was peripheral blood. CDR3 region: CSAGRENTDTQYF. The CDR3 DNA follows: TGCAGCGCGGGACGGGAAAACACAGATACGCAGTATTTT.